Included here is one TCR beta chain sequence, with context. This sample is drawn from a study of molecular identifiers for immune sequencing clone quantification. V was pared by 1 base and J by 4 bases, with 3 bases of the junction left unmatched. The germline CDR1 and CDR2 sequences are SQVTM and ANQGSEA. CDR3 length: 14 amino acids. TCRdb re-analysed the PCR reads in MiXCR, keeping a single row per CDR3 protein. The table has 400,000 to 600,000 distinct CDR3 sequences, about a fifth seen once. The TCR comes from a human donor in good health. Some libraries in this study had Jurkat cell RNA spiked in. The sample comprised naive CD8+ T cells from blood, with Jurkat cell RNA spiked in. Subset defined: FACS-sorted CD8+CD4-CCR7+CD45RA+ naive T cells. The chain carries TRBV29-1 and TRBJ2-5, with 10 bases that match TRBD1. The CDR3 DNA follows: TGCAGCGTTGAAGGATGGACAGGGGGAGAGACCCAGTACTTC. This sequence encodes CSVEGWTGGETQYF. Using reference TRBV29-1 and TRBJ2-5 for the parts outside the CDR3, the full variable domain is SAVISQKPSRDICQRGTSLTIQCQVDSQVTMMFWYRQQPGQSLTLIATANQGSEATYESGFVIDKFPISRPNLTFSTLTVSNMSPEDSSIYLCSVEGWTGGETQYFGPGTRLLVL.